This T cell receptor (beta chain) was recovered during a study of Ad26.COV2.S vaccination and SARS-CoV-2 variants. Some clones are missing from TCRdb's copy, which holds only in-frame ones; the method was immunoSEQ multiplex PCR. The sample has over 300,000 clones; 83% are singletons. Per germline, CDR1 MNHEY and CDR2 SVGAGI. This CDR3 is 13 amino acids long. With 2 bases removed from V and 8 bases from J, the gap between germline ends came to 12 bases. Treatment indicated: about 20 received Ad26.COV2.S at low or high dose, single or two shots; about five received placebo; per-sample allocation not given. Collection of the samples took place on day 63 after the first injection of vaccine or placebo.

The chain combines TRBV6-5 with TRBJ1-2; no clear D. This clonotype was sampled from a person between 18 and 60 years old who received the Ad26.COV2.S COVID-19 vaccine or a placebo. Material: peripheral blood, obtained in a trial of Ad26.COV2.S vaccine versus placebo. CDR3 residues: CASSYLGYKGYTF. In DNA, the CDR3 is TGTGCCAGCAGTTACCTGGGATATAAGGGCTACACCTTC.